The TCR beta chain under discussion was sequenced for a study of T cell clonality in common variable immunodeficiency. Study results and caveats: Reportedly, TCR beta sequences from common variable immunodeficiency showed fewer deletions and N-nucleotide insertions.

J lost 3 bases, V lost 5 bases, and 11 bases had no gene match. CDR1 is SGHRS and CDR2 is YFSETQ in the germline V gene. The CDR3 consists of 15 residues. This clone has a count of ten or more. Its antigen is unidentified. The missing CDR3 end, 3 residues past where the read stops, is filled in from the germline J gene. No CVID subject was ill or on immunomodulatory drugs when sampled. The assay was immunoSEQ multiplex PCR, and TCRdb's table has in-frame clones only and misses some. This sample carries about 33,000 clones, none of them present only once. The chain has TRBV5-1 and TRBJ2-7, with TRBD1 matching 7 bases. The material sequenced was peripheral blood mononuclear cells. The clonotype was recovered from a human donor with common variable immunodeficiency. Partial CDR3 DNA: TGCGCCAGCAGTGATCAGACAGGGCGAGACTACGAG. Its protein is CASSDQTGRDYE. The CDR3 reads in full as CASSDQTGRDYEQYF.